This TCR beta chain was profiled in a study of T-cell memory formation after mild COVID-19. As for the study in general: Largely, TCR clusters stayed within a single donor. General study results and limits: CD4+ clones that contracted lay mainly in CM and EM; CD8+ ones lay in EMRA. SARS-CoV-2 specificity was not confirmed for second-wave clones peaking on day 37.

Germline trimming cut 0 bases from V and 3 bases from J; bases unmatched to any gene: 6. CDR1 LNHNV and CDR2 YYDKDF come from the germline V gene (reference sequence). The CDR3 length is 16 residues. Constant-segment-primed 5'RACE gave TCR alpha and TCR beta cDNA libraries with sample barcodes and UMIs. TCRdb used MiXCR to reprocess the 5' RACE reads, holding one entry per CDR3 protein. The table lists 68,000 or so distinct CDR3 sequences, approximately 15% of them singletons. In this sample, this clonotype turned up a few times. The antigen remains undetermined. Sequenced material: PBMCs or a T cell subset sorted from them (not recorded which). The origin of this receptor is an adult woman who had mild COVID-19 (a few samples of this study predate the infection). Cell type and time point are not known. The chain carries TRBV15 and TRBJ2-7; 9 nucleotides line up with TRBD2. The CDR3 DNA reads TGTGCCACCAGCAGAGATCGCGGCGGGGGGGACTACGAGCAGTACTTC. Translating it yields CATSRDRGGGDYEQYF.